The clone carrying this T cell receptor (beta chain) was observed once. The record originates from a study of blood T cell repertoires in COVID-19. TCRdb keeps only in-frame clones here, not all; method: immunoSEQ multiplex PCR. The sample lists about 330,000 clones; more than 70% were seen once. CDR1 and CDR2 from the germline V gene are SGHRS and YFSETQ. The CDR3 spans 15 residues. V was clipped by 1 base and J by 0 bases; unmatched bases: 3. The receptor was isolated from a woman in her thirties who had recovered from COVID-19. Sequences were obtained from PBMCs or T cells enriched from blood (not recorded which). The V and J genes are TRBV5-1 and TRBJ2-7; 8 bases align to TRBD2. Here the CDR3 reads CASSLISGGSYEQYF. CDR3 sequence (DNA): TGCGCCAGCAGCTTGATAAGCGGGGGCTCCTACGAGCAGTACTTC.